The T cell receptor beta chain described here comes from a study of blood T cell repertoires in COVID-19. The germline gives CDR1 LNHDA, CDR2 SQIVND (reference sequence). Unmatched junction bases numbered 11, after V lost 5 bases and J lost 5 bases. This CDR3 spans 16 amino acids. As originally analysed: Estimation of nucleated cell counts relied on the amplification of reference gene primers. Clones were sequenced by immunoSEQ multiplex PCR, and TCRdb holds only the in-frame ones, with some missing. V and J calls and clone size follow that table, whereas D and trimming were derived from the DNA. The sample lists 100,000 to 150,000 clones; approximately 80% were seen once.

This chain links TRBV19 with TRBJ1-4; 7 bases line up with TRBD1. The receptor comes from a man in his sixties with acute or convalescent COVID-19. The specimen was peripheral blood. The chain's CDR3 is CASSLGQRSKNEKLFF. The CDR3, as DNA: TGTGCCAGTAGTTTGGGACAGCGCTCTAAGAATGAAAAACTGTTTTTT.